The 21 T cell receptor beta chains in this list originate from one sample, sequenced in a study of shared clonotypes between healthy human individuals. Sequenced by immunoSEQ multiplex PCR; TCRdb stores in-frame clones only, minus some. The sample records about 2.3 million clones, around 93% being singletons. Sequencing was performed on naive CD4+ T cells from PBMCs. Sample subset: CD45RA+ positively selected. These receptors came from a man aged 18-30 years in good health. Some clones in this sample may be carry-over from other donors' samples.

This chain connects TRBV7-2 to TRBJ1-5; 9 bases are a match to TRBD1. Germline CDR1 reads SGHTA; CDR2 reads FQGNSA. The CDR3 loop spans 16 amino acids. V lost 0 bases, J lost 6 bases, and 6 bases stayed unmatched. The CDR3 here is CASSLAGRDRAQPQHF. The CDR3 nucleotides are TGTGCCAGCAGCTTAGCGGGGAGGGACAGGGCTCAGCCCCAGCATTTT. Drawing the rest from reference TRBV7-2 and TRBJ1-5, the complete variable domain is GAGVSQSPSNKVTEKGKDVELRCDPISGHTALYWYRQSLGQGLEFLIYFQGNSAPDKSGLPSDRFSAERTGGSVSTLTIQRTQQEDSAVYLCASSLAGRDRAQPQHFGDGTRLSIL.

The chain links TRBV5-3 to TRBJ1-2, with TRBD1 as a possible D gene (6 bases). TRBV5-3 is given ORF status, its function remaining uncertain. The ends were cut back, 10 bases at V and 5 bases at J, with 18 bases in the middle. This CDR3 spans 13 amino acids. CDR3 nucleotides: TGTGCCTCAAACTCACAGGGAGGGTATGGCTACACCTTC. The encoded protein is CASNSQGGYGYTF.

This chain links TRBV6-1 with TRBJ1-4; tentatively, D is TRBD1 (6 bases). V dropped 4 bases and J dropped 8 bases, with 11 bases sitting between them. CDR1 is MNHNS, CDR2 SASEGT, per germline. This CDR3 spans 13 amino acids. The CDR3 loop reads CASSVQGNEKLFF. The DNA of the CDR3 is TGTGCCAGCAGTGTTCAGGGGAACGAAAAACTGTTTTTT.

The J gene is TRBJ1-1, the V gene TRBV5-1, with a weak D call TRBD1 (5 bases). Germline CDR1 reads SGHRS; CDR2 reads YFSETQ. CDR3 length: 15 amino acids. Trimming took 1 base from V and 4 from J, leaving 14 bases between them. CDR3 bases: TGCGCCAGCAGCTTGATGGGCAGGGAGGTCACTGAAGCTTTCTTT. The encoded protein is CASSLMGREVTEAFF.

Concerning this clone itself: Other DNA sequences in the sample encode the same CDR3. The rearrangement links TRBV7-3 to TRBJ2-5, with 7 bases fitting TRBD1. V trimming: 5 bases; J trimming: 1 base; junction bases outside the gene matches: 4. CDR3 length: 14 amino acids. Germline lookup yields CDR1 SGHTA and CDR2 FQGTGA. CDR3 amino acids: CASSPGTVQETQYF. In DNA form, the CDR3 reads TGTGCCAGCAGCCCCGGGACAGTCCAAGAGACCCAGTACTTC.

The chain has TRBV6-6 and TRBJ2-1; D call uncertain. V dropped 3 bases and J dropped 4 bases, with 13 bases sitting between them. CDR1 MNHNY and CDR2 SVGAGI come from the germline V gene (reference sequence). The CDR3 extends over 15 amino acids. The CDR3 here is CASSYSLPNYNEQFF. CDR3 sequence (DNA): TGTGCCAGCAGTTATTCCCTACCTAATTACAATGAGCAGTTCTTC.

V is TRBV9 and J is TRBJ2-2; D is uncertain. Per germline, CDR1 SGDLS and CDR2 YYNGEE. This CDR3 region has 16 residues. The V and J ends lost 4 bases and 4 bases respectively, with 17 bases between them. The DNA for the CDR3 is TGTGCCAGCAGCCCGTGGGCCGCCTCAGGCACCGGGGAGCTGTTTTTT. Translating gives CASSPWAASGTGELFF.

DNA for the CDR3: TGTGCCAGCAGGGGAACTAGTGCTTTCGACGAGCAGTACTTC. Its translation is CASRGTSAFDEQYF. The rearrangement joins TRBV6-4 to TRBJ2-7, with D possibly TRBD2 on 5 matching bases. The CDR3 is 14 residues long. V was shortened by 6 bases and J by 5 bases, with 17 bases between the two germline ends. Germline values: CDR1 MRHNA, CDR2 SNTAGT.

The V gene is TRBV4-2, the J gene TRBJ2-1; TRBD2 matches at 12 bases. Per germline, CDR1 LGHNA and CDR2 YNFKEQ. The V and J ends lost 0 bases and 9 bases, in that order; junction bases with no gene match: 6. The CDR3 has 16 residues. Written as DNA, the CDR3 is TGTGCCAGCAGCCAAGAGTCTAGCGGGAGGGCCAGTGAGCAGTTCTTC. Translated, it gives CASSQESSGRASEQFF.

This chain joins TRBV18 and TRBJ1-4; the D is unclear. V lost 1 base and J lost 2, with 5 bases in between. CDR1 and CDR2 (germline): KGHSH, LQKENI. This CDR3 is 14 amino acids long. The CDR3 bases are TGTGCCAGCTCACCACTAGGTACTAATGAAAAACTGTTTTTT. Protein product: CASSPLGTNEKLFF.

V and J are TRBV5-1 and TRBJ2-5, with D uncertain. The CDR3 loop spans 15 amino acids. Germline CDR1 is SGHRS and CDR2 is YFSETQ. Trimming took 1 base from V and 0 from J, leaving 10 bases between them. The CDR3 DNA reads TGCGCCAGCAGCTTGAGTGGAGAGTACCAAGAGACCCAGTACTTC. This gives the protein CASSLSGEYQETQYF.

The V gene is TRBV15, the J gene TRBJ1-1; D might be TRBD1 (5 bases). Per the germline V gene, CDR1 is LNHNV and CDR2 is YYDKDF (reference sequence). CDR3 size: 17 residues. V lost 5 bases and J lost 4, with 23 bases in between. CDR3 sequence reads: CATSPYRPNRPVTEAFF. The CDR3 nucleotides are TGTGCCACCAGCCCCTACCGGCCGAACAGGCCCGTCACTGAAGCTTTCTTT.

The chain couples TRBV6-1 to TRBJ1-1, with TRBD1 as a possible D gene (5 bases). V shed 10 bases and J shed 8 bases, with 20 bases lying between them. This CDR3 has 13 residues. The germline CDR1 and CDR2 sequences are MNHNS and SASEGT. For the CDR3, the DNA is TGTGCCACCCACCGGGGGAATGTGTGGGAAGCTTTCTTT. The encoded protein is CATHRGNVWEAFF.

CDR3 region: CAWQGSGANVLTF. For the CDR3, the DNA is TGTGCCTGGCAGGGCTCTGGGGCCAACGTCCTGACTTTC. The chain carries TRBV30 and TRBJ2-6; D might be TRBD1 (5 bases). Deletions cut 5 bases from V and 0 bases from J, with 5 bases between. The CDR3 totals 13 residues. The germline CDR1 and CDR2 sequences are GTSNPN and SVGIG (reference sequence).

The V gene is TRBV5-1, the J gene TRBJ1-5, with 7 bases lining up with TRBD1. Germline values: CDR1 SGHRS, CDR2 YFSETQ. Germline trimming cut 1 base from V and 4 bases from J; bases unmatched to any gene: 2. This CDR3 has 14 residues. The CDR3 loop reads CASSLRDRNQPQHF. For the CDR3, the DNA is TGCGCCAGCAGCTTGAGGGACAGAAATCAGCCCCAGCATTTT.

This clone was seen a handful of times. Other nucleotide sequences from this sample produce the same CDR3. The gene calls are TRBV30 and TRBJ1-1, with 10 bases identical to TRBD1. With V trimmed by 5 bases and J by 1 base, 1 base remained unmatched. CDR1 is GTSNPN, CDR2 SVGIG, per germline (reference sequence). The CDR3 runs to 13 residues. CDR3 amino acids: CAWGTGANTEAFF. CDR3 sequence (DNA): TGTGCCTGGGGGACAGGGGCGAACACTGAAGCTTTCTTT.

CDR3 residues: CASSLRGPNTEAFF. In DNA form, the CDR3 reads TGTGCCAGCAGCTTGCGGGGGCCGAACACTGAAGCTTTCTTT. The J gene is TRBJ1-1, the V gene TRBV7-2; D may be TRBD1 (6 bases). Germline loops: CDR1 SGHTA, CDR2 FQGNSA. V was shortened by 3 bases and J by 1 base, with 9 bases between the two germline ends. The CDR3 extends over 14 amino acids.

The chain links TRBV4-2 to TRBJ1-5, with 7 nucleotides matching TRBD1. V lost 0 bases and J lost 5; bases outside the gene matches: 4. The germline V gene has CDR1 LGHNA and CDR2 YNFKEQ. The CDR3 extends over 15 amino acids. The CDR3 coding sequence is TGTGCCAGCAGCCAAGAAGGGGGCCGGGATCAGCCCCAGCATTTT. Amino acids: CASSQEGGRDQPQHF.

V gene TRBV5-1 combines with J gene TRBJ2-7, with a tentative D call TRBD2 (5 bases). V gave up 4 bases and J gave up 0 bases, with 14 bases separating them. CDR3 length equals 15 residues. Germline loops: CDR1 SGHRS, CDR2 YFSETQ. For the CDR3, the DNA is TGCGCCAGCAGCGGCAGGTCGGGGAGCTCCTACGAGCAGTACTTC. Its translation is CASSGRSGSSYEQYF.

The chain has TRBV5-1 and TRBJ2-7; D might be TRBD1 (5 bases). Germline V gene sequence: CDR1 SGHRS, CDR2 YFSETQ. V dropped 0 bases and J dropped 0 bases, with 10 bases sitting between them. The length of the CDR3 is 15 residues. The CDR3 protein is CASSLVVRASYEQYF. DNA for the CDR3: TGCGCCAGCAGCTTGGTGGTCAGGGCCTCCTACGAGCAGTACTTC.

The chain combines TRBV7-2 with TRBJ1-2, with D hard to call. CDR3 length equals 14 residues. Looked up from germline, CDR1 is SGHTA and CDR2 is FQGNSA. The V gene lost 0 bases and the J gene lost 4 bases, with 9 bases spanning the gap. CDR3 bases: TGTGCCAGCAGCTTAGCCTCCCAGGCCTATGGCTACACCTTC. Translating it yields CASSLASQAYGYTF.